Listed here are 27 T cell receptor beta chains from one sample, sequenced in a study of pediatric ulcerative colitis. Method: immunoSEQ multiplex PCR; TCRdb's copy keeps in-frame clones and lacks some. The sample includes about 64,000 clones, about nine tenths of them seen just once. Sequences were obtained from blood. Receptors originate from a boy younger than 18 with severe ulcerative colitis.

This chain connects TRBV4-3 to TRBJ2-6, with 9 bases that match TRBD1. This CDR3 is built from 17 residues. V trimming: 4 bases; J trimming: 1 base; junction bases outside the gene matches: 5. Germline CDR1 reads LGHNA; CDR2 reads YSLEER. The CDR3 nucleotides read TGCGCCAGCAGCCCGGGACAGGGTAGGTCTGGGGCCAACGTCCTGACTTTC. It codes for CASSPGQGRSGANVLTF.

The chain combines TRBV6-5 with TRBJ1-3; D unresolved. The CDR3 covers 12 residues. V was pared by 8 bases and J by 0 bases, with 5 bases between. In germline, CDR1 is MNHEY, CDR2 SVGAGI. The CDR3 region has the DNA TGTGCCAGCGGGGTCTCTGGAAACACCATATATTTT. Translation gives CASGVSGNTIYF.

The rearrangement uses TRBV11-3 and TRBJ2-1; D unresolved. CDR1 and CDR2 (germline): SGHNT, YENEEA. Trimming removed 5 bases at V and 0 bases at J, with 11 bases between. CDR3 length: 15 residues. CDR3 in amino acids: CASSLVGPSYNEQFF. CDR3 coding DNA: TGTGCCAGCAGCCTCGTGGGCCCCTCCTACAATGAGCAGTTCTTC.

This clone was detected once. In DNA, the CDR3 is TGCAGCGTCGGGGATGTGGGACTTTACAATGAGCAGTTCTTC. It is translated as CSVGDVGLYNEQFF. J is TRBJ2-1 and V is TRBV29-1; weak D call: TRBD2 (6 bases). CDR3 length: 14 amino acids. Trimming stripped 6 bases from V and 4 bases from J, with 16 bases between. Per the germline V gene, CDR1 is SQVTM and CDR2 is ANQGSEA.

The chain employs TRBV5-1 and TRBJ1-1; D might be TRBD1 (6 bases). V lost 0 bases and J lost 1, with 10 bases in between. CDR3 size: 15 residues. CDR1 is SGHRS, CDR2 YFSETQ, per germline. The CDR3 sequence is CASSLGATGNTEAFF. The CDR3 DNA reads TGCGCCAGCAGCTTGGGGGCGACAGGGAACACTGAAGCTTTCTTT.

CDR3: CASRGGNSEQYF. The CDR3 nucleotides are TGTGCCAGCAGGGGGGGTAATAGCGAGCAGTACTTC. This chain connects TRBV2 to TRBJ2-7; D is possibly TRBD2 (6 bases). The germline V gene has CDR1 SNHLY and CDR2 FYNNEI. Trimming cost V 6 bases and J 6 bases, with 12 bases left between them. The CDR3 covers 12 residues. Filled out from reference TRBV2 and TRBJ2-7, the complete variable domain reads EPEVTQTPSHQVTQMGQEVILRCVPISNHLYFYWYRQILGQKVEFLVSFYNNEISEKSEIFDDQFSVERPDGSNFTLKIRSTKLEDSAMYFCASRGGNSEQYFGPGTRLTVT.

The chain links TRBV10-3 to TRBJ2-3, with D perhaps matching TRBD2 (6 bases). CDR1 is ENHRY, CDR2 SYGVKD, per germline. The V gene lost 3 bases and the J gene lost 5 bases, with 9 bases spanning the gap. This CDR3 contains 13 residues. DNA of the CDR3: TGTGCCATCAGTGATCTAGCGCTAGATACGCAGTATTTT. It encodes CAISDLALDTQYF.

This chain links TRBV27 with TRBJ2-1; D tentatively reads TRBD1 or TRBD2 (5 bases each). Germline CDR1 reads MNHEY; CDR2 reads SMNVEV (reference sequence). Trimming shortened V by 3 bases and J by 8 bases, and 11 bases separated the two germline ends. CDR3 length: 13 amino acids. This CDR3 is CASSLYRGHEQFF. The DNA for the CDR3 is TGTGCCAGCAGTTTGTACCGGGGCCATGAGCAGTTCTTC.

This rearrangement joins TRBV11-3 to TRBJ2-3, with D hard to call. V gave up 2 bases and J gave up 4 bases, with 13 bases separating them. CDR1 and CDR2 (germline): SGHNT, YENEEA. The CDR3 length is 15 residues. The CDR3 coding sequence is TGTGCCAGCAGCTTATTTCGGACCGCGGCAGATACGCAGTATTTT. Its translation: CASSLFRTAADTQYF. The variable domain in full, with the rest retrieved from reference TRBV11-3 and TRBJ2-3, is EAGVVQSPRYKIIEKKQPVAFWCNPISGHNTLYWYLQNLGQGPELLIRYENEEAVDDSQLPKDRFSAERLKGVDSTLKIQPAELGDSAVYLCASSLFRTAADTQYFGPGTRLTVL.

For the CDR3, the DNA is TGTGCCAGCAGCGGGGGTGTGGGGCAGTACTTC. Its translation: CASSGGVGQYF. V usage is TRBV13 and J usage is TRBJ2-7, with D possibly called TRBD1 or TRBD2 (5 bases each). Germline CDR1 and CDR2: PRHDT and FYEKMQ (reference sequence). Trimming removed 5 bases from V and 9 bases from J, with 11 bases in between. There are 11 residues in the CDR3.

The rearrangement joins TRBV6-5 to TRBJ1-2; TRBD1 might be the D (6 bases). The V end was cut by 6 bases, the J end by 8 bases, with 16 bases between. CDR1 and CDR2 (germline): MNHEY, SVGAGI. This CDR3 contains 13 residues. CDR3: CASRPDRLEGYTF. The CDR3 DNA is TGTGCCAGCAGACCCGACAGGCTCGAGGGCTACACCTTC.

The chain joins TRBV5-6 to TRBJ1-1, with TRBD1 as a possible D gene (5 bases). Germline values: CDR1 SGHDT, CDR2 YYEEEE. Trimming removed 1 base at V and 0 bases at J, with 7 bases between. The CDR3 covers 14 residues. For the CDR3, the DNA is TGTGCCAGCAGCTTGCCACAGGTGAACACTGAAGCTTTCTTT. It codes for CASSLPQVNTEAFF.

V gene TRBV29-1 combines with J gene TRBJ1-5, with 11 bases identical to TRBD1. The CDR3 has 13 residues. Germline V lookup: CDR1 SQVTM, CDR2 ANQGSEA. V lost 8 bases to trimming and J lost 6 bases; unmatched junction nucleotides: 6. The CDR3 sequence: CSMDRGLGQPQHF. The CDR3 DNA is TGCAGCATGGACAGGGGGCTAGGTCAGCCCCAGCATTTT.

Here the CDR3 reads CASSPRQNTEAFF. The DNA for the CDR3 is TGTGCCAGCTCCCCCCGACAGAACACTGAAGCTTTCTTT. The chain combines TRBV18 with TRBJ1-1; D not resolved. CDR1 is KGHSH, CDR2 LQKENI, per germline. V lost 6 bases, J lost 1 base, and 9 bases lay in between. The CDR3 totals 13 residues.

This chain joins TRBV5-4 and TRBJ2-1; D is undetermined. Germline assignment: CDR1 SGHNT and CDR2 YYREEE (reference sequence). The CDR3 extends over 14 amino acids. Trimming stripped 2 bases from V and 0 bases from J, with 6 bases between. This CDR3 is CASSFAVSYNEQFF. CDR3 nucleotide sequence: TGTGCCAGCAGCTTTGCGGTCTCCTACAATGAGCAGTTCTTC.

There are a few counts of this clone. The chain is built from TRBV25-1 and TRBJ1-1, with D tentatively TRBD1 (5 bases). Germline V gene lookup returns CDR1 MGHDK and CDR2 SYGVNS. The CDR3 has 14 residues. With 2 bases removed from V and 1 base from J, the gap between germline ends came to 8 bases. CDR3 region: CASSEDGANTEAFF. In DNA form, the CDR3 reads TGTGCCAGCAGTGAAGACGGGGCGAACACTGAAGCTTTCTTT.

CDR3 bases: TGTGCCAGTAGCCTCACAGGGTACGCTGAAGCTTTCTTT. It specifies CASSLTGYAEAFF. The chain is built from TRBV19 and TRBJ1-1; tentative D call: TRBD1 (6 bases). The CDR3 covers 13 residues. The V end lost 6 bases, the J end lost 6 bases, and 14 bases lay between the germline ends. Germline-derived CDR1 and CDR2 are LNHDA and SQIVND (reference sequence).

The count of this clone is one. The chain carries TRBV7-3 and TRBJ1-1; no clear D gene. V dropped 5 bases and J dropped 3 bases, with 10 bases sitting between them. This CDR3 comprises 13 residues. Per germline, CDR1 SGHTA and CDR2 FQGTGA. The CDR3 spells CASSQQIDTEAFF. The CDR3 DNA sequence: TGTGCCAGCAGCCAGCAAATAGACACTGAAGCTTTCTTT.

The V gene is TRBV5-1, the J gene TRBJ2-1; D is unclear. Between the trimmed V and J ends, which lost 0 bases and 1 base, there was a span of 5 bases. Germline lookup yields CDR1 SGHRS and CDR2 YFSETQ. CDR3 length equals 14 residues. In nucleotides, the CDR3 is TGCGCCAGCAGCTTGGACGGGTCCTACAATGAGCAGTTCTTC. It codes for CASSLDGSYNEQFF.

V and J are TRBV10-3 and TRBJ2-3, with TRBD1 matching 10 bases. CDR1 is ENHRY and CDR2 is SYGVKD in the germline V gene. V lost 5 bases to trimming and J lost 3 bases; unmatched junction nucleotides: 5. The CDR3 sequence is 15 residues long. The CDR3 is CAISLGDRGTDTQYF. The CDR3 DNA reads as TGTGCCATCAGTCTAGGGGACAGGGGAACAGATACGCAGTATTTT.

This CDR3 is CASSLLVFNQPQHF. CDR3 DNA sequence: TGTGCCAGCAGTTTGCTGGTGTTCAATCAGCCCCAGCATTTT. J is TRBJ1-5 and V is TRBV7-2; D ambiguous. The V and J ends lost 6 bases and 3 bases respectively, with 12 bases between them. The V gene's germline CDR1 is SGHTA and CDR2 FQGNSA. The CDR3 sequence is 14 residues long.

The V call is TRBV5-1, the J call TRBJ2-1, with 12 bases aligning to TRBD2. Germline CDR1 reads SGHRS; CDR2 reads YFSETQ. With V trimmed by 4 bases and J by 5 bases, 4 bases remained unmatched. The CDR3 is 15 amino acids. The CDR3 loop is CASSPGLAGHNEQFF. The DNA of the CDR3 is TGCGCCAGCAGCCCGGGACTAGCGGGCCACAATGAGCAGTTCTTC.

This chain joins TRBV27 and TRBJ2-5; no definite D call. The CDR3 totals 15 residues. Per germline, CDR1 MNHEY and CDR2 SMNVEV (reference sequence). The V end was cut by 3 bases, the J end by 4 bases, with 15 bases between. CDR3 protein: CASSFGDRMRETQYF. The CDR3 DNA sequence: TGTGCCAGCAGTTTTGGTGACCGTATGAGAGAGACCCAGTACTTC.

Worth noting for this clone: This sample also contains other DNA sequences that code for the same CDR3. This rearrangement joins TRBV7-3 to TRBJ2-7; D is perhaps TRBD1 (5 bases). This CDR3 has 14 amino acids. The V end lost 2 bases, the J end lost 2 bases, and 10 bases lay between the germline ends. Germline CDR1 reads SGHTA; CDR2 reads FQGTGA. Here the CDR3 reads CASSLLSGPYEQYF. Here the CDR3 DNA reads TGTGCCAGCAGCTTATTGTCAGGGCCCTACGAGCAGTACTTC.

This clone was seen only once. The chain has TRBV21-1 and TRBJ2-7; the table's D call of TRBD1 was not tested on the DNA. TRBV21-1 is annotated as a pseudogene. This CDR3 region has 16 residues. CDR3 in amino acids: CASSKGNRGPHYEQYF. For the CDR3, the DNA is TGTGCCAGCAGCAAAGGGAACAGGGGGCCCCACTACGAGCAGTACTTC.

CDR3 sequence: CASSYGRSNQPQHF. The CDR3 coding sequence is TGTGCCAGCAGTTATGGACGGAGCAATCAGCCCCAGCATTTT. This chain uses TRBV5-8 with TRBJ1-5, with no clear D. Germline-derived CDR1 and CDR2 are SGHTS and YDEGEE. V lost 5 bases, J lost 1 base, and 10 bases lay in between. The CDR3 covers 14 residues.

This clone was counted once. The chain combines TRBV23-1 with TRBJ2-7; 7 bases align to TRBD2. TRBV23-1 counts as an open reading frame of uncertain function. With 4 bases clipped from V and 0 bases from J, the junction kept 21 bases outside the gene matches. There are 20 residues in the CDR3. The CDR3 DNA sequence: TGCGCCAGCAGTCCCGTTTTTTCTAGCGGTATTTCCAAAGGCTCCTACGAGCAGTACTTC. The encoded protein is CASSPVFSSGISKGSYEQYF.